This T cell receptor beta chain was found in a study of blood T cells in healthy people across ages. With a J-beta primer mix and a sample-barcoded 5' primer, a second PCR ran 7 to 11 cycles. A single record per CDR3 protein comes from TCRdb applying MiXCR to the 5' RACE reads. The sample shows some 1.4 million distinct CDR3 sequences, roughly 45% of them seen only once. The sequence was collected from a woman between 18 and 29 years old in good health. The sequenced sample consisted of blood.

CDR3 bases: TGCAGCGTTGAAGACCTAGCGGGACGAGCGGGAGTAGATACGCAGTATTTT. Residues: CSVEDLAGRAGVDTQYF. The rearrangement links TRBV29-1 to TRBJ2-3, with 9 nucleotides matching TRBD2. V dropped 0 bases and J dropped 5; count of bases not matched to a gene: 12. In germline, CDR1 is SQVTM, CDR2 ANQGSEA. CDR3 size: 17 residues.